The rows below give T cell receptor beta chains drawn from one sample of a study of blood T cell repertoires in COVID-19. Assay: immunoSEQ multiplex PCR; the TCRdb copy retains only in-frame clones and omits some. The sample lists about 280,000 clones, around 90% seen once, with over 8% in the top ten. The specimen sequenced was peripheral blood. The source of these receptors is a man aged 18 to 29 with active or convalescent COVID-19. Each CDR3 is given with its conserved first and last residue. A D gene is named only where the DNA matches it firmly. Clone size is stated in some rows and not others, as once, few, many or a class when expanded.

j_call	d_call	clone_size	v_call	cdr3_aa	cdr3_nt
TRBJ1-4	-	-	TRBV9	CASSVEEVPNEKLFF	TGTGCCAGCAGCGTAGAAGAGGTACCTAATGAAAAACTGTTTTTT
TRBJ1-4	-	-	TRBV7-9	CASSLEPPLTVTNEKLFF	TGTGCCAGCAGCTTAGAGCCCCCCTTAACGGTAACTAATGAAAAACTGTTTTTT
TRBJ2-3	TRBD1	-	TRBV9	CASSVPTGGLVDTQYF	TGTGCCAGCAGCGTACCAACAGGGGGATTGGTGGATACGCAGTATTTT
TRBJ2-7	-	-	TRBV14	CASSKTSAKTYEQYF	TGTGCCAGCAGCAAAACTTCCGCTAAAACCTACGAGCAGTACTTC
TRBJ2-6	-	once	TRBV9	CASSVAGGASGANVLTF	TGTGCCAGCAGCGTAGCCGGGGGAGCCTCTGGGGCCAACGTCCTGACTTTC
TRBJ2-3	TRBD1	-	TRBV2	CASSGVGQGISGTQYF	TGTGCCAGCAGCGGGGTGGGACAGGGGATCTCAGGTACGCAGTATTTT
TRBJ1-1	-	-	TRBV19	CASSISRGIFPPEAFF	TGTGCCAGTAGTATCTCCAGGGGCATCTTCCCCCCTGAAGCTTTCTTT
TRBJ1-5	-	-	TRBV27	CASGPEAANQPQHF	TGTGCCAGCGGCCCGGAGGCAGCAAATCAGCCCCAGCATTTT
TRBJ2-7	TRBD1	-	TRBV7-9	CASSLDRQGRGQYF	TGTGCCAGCAGCCTCGACCGACAGGGACGAGGGCAGTACTTC
TRBJ2-5	TRBD2	-	TRBV2	CASWRGAGREETQYF	TGTGCCAGCTGGCGGGGGGCGGGTAGAGAGGAGACCCAGTACTTC
TRBJ2-7	-	-	TRBV21-1	CASSTGGAGPYEQYF	TGTGCCAGCAGCACCGGAGGGGCAGGCCCCTACGAGCAGTACTTC
TRBJ1-2	TRBD1	-	TRBV7-9	CASSSAGTGKIYGYTF	TGTGCCAGCAGCTCGGCCGGGACAGGGAAAATCTATGGCTACACCTTC
TRBJ2-2	TRBD2	once	TRBV7-9	CASSLGTSAGELFF	TGTGCCAGCAGCTTAGGAACTAGCGCCGGGGAGCTGTTTTTT